One sample yielded the 31 T cell receptor beta chains listed below, sequenced in a study of OX40 agonist ivuxolimab in advanced cancers. TCRdb's copy holds only in-frame clones and misses some; the assay was immunoSEQ multiplex PCR. The table lists tens of thousands of clones, approximately 90% of them singletons. Source: CD4+ or CD8+ T cells sorted from blood, taken in a trial of the OX40 agonist ivuxolimab. The origin of the receptors is an adult with an advanced solid tumor such as melanoma, head and neck, liver or kidney cancer.

The genes are TRBV7-2 and TRBJ1-4; D remains unclear. There are 19 residues in the CDR3. The V end lost 1 base, the J end lost 5 bases, and 23 bases lay between the germline ends. Germline CDR1 and CDR2: SGHTA and FQGNSA. The CDR3 sequence: CASSLGRVSGGRRNEKLFF. The CDR3 DNA sequence: TGTGCCAGCAGCTTAGGTCGGGTCTCGGGCGGTCGGAGGAATGAAAAACTGTTTTTT.

This chain joins TRBV5-1 and TRBJ1-2; 8 nucleotides align to TRBD1. Germline V gene data show CDR1 as SGHRS and CDR2 as YFSETQ. The junction had 8 bases not matched to a gene; V was cut back by 3 bases and J by 4 bases. The CDR3 is 15 residues long. The CDR3 loop reads CASSSGTGDPYGYTF. CDR3 DNA: TGCGCCAGCAGCTCCGGGACAGGTGACCCCTATGGCTACACCTTC.

The gene calls are TRBV5-1 and TRBJ2-7; a weak D match, TRBD1 (6 bases). Per germline, CDR1 SGHRS and CDR2 YFSETQ. Trimming shortened V by 3 bases and J by 2 bases, and 18 bases separated the two germline ends. This CDR3 spans 16 amino acids. CDR3 loop: CASSSPGQRGTYEQYF. CDR3 DNA: TGCGCCAGCAGCTCCCCTGGACAGCGAGGCACCTACGAGCAGTACTTC.

This chain connects TRBV7-9 to TRBJ1-6, with a tentative D call TRBD1 (5 bases). Germline-derived CDR1 and CDR2 are SEHNR and FQNEAQ (reference sequence). The CDR3 has 14 residues. V lost 7 bases to trimming and J lost 0 bases, with 7 bases between them. The CDR3 is CASKGSSYNSPLHF. The CDR3 DNA follows: TGTGCCAGCAAGGGGAGCTCCTATAATTCACCCCTCCACTTT. The variable domain in full, completed from reference TRBV7-9 and TRBJ1-6, reads DTGVSQNPRHKITKRGQNVTFRCDPISEHNRLYWYRQTLGQGPEFLTYFQNEAQLEKSRLLSDRFSAERPKGSFSTLEIQRTEQGDSAMYLCASKGSSYNSPLHFGNGTRLTVT.

This clone appeared a few times. The V and J genes are TRBV19 and TRBJ1-2; 8 nucleotides line up with TRBD1. This CDR3 region has 12 residues. Looked up from germline, CDR1 is LNHDA and CDR2 is SQIVND (reference sequence). V shed 10 bases and J 2 bases; nucleotides not matched to a gene: 3. This CDR3 reads CATGQGNYGYTF. DNA of the CDR3: TGTGCCACCGGACAGGGAAACTATGGCTACACCTTC.

This sequence joins TRBV6-5 and TRBJ2-5; 7 nucleotides agree with TRBD1. Germline V gene lookup returns CDR1 MNHEY and CDR2 SVGAGI. This CDR3 is 13 amino acids long. With V trimmed by 0 bases and J by 5 bases, 0 bases remained unmatched. The CDR3: CASSYSQGETQYF. Written as DNA, the CDR3 is TGTGCCAGCAGTTACTCACAGGGGGAGACCCAGTACTTC.

This clone has just one count. This rearrangement joins TRBV19 to TRBJ1-4; D is undetermined. V was trimmed by 4 bases and J by 8 bases, leaving 17 bases between them. The CDR3 runs 15 residues. Germline-derived CDR1 and CDR2 are LNHDA and SQIVND (reference sequence). CDR3 sequence (DNA): TGTGCCAGTAGTACCTCCGGGTGGAGTGGAGAAAAACTGTTTTTT. This gives the protein CASSTSGWSGEKLFF.

This clone was observed a few times. The chain has TRBV2 and TRBJ1-2, with 9 bases lining up with TRBD1. The CDR3 consists of 15 residues. Trimming took 0 bases from V and 4 from J; bases not matched to a gene: 3. From germline, CDR1 is SNHLY and CDR2 FYNNEI. The CDR3 sequence is CASSEAVTGGYGYTF. The CDR3 nucleotides read TGTGCCAGCAGTGAAGCCGTGACAGGGGGCTATGGCTACACCTTC.

The chain has TRBV6-6 and TRBJ2-7; 9 bases fit TRBD1. This CDR3 is 14 amino acids long. The germline gives CDR1 MNHNY, CDR2 SVGAGI (reference sequence). With 6 bases clipped from V and 4 bases from J, the junction kept 7 bases outside the gene matches. The CDR3 loop reads CASRQPGQGYEQYF. The CDR3 coding sequence is TGTGCCAGCAGGCAACCGGGACAGGGATACGAGCAGTACTTC.

This clone was recorded only once. The chain is built from TRBV6-1 and TRBJ2-3, with 10 positions matching TRBD2. CDR1 MNHNS and CDR2 SASEGT come from the germline V gene. This CDR3 region has 15 residues. With V trimmed by 4 bases and J by 3 bases, 4 bases remained unmatched. In nucleotides, the CDR3 is TGTGCCAGCAGTGCGCTAGCGGGAGCTACAGATACGCAGTATTTT. Translated, it gives CASSALAGATDTQYF.

The sample holds a few counts of this clone. The CDR3 sequence: CASSGQPDSETQYF. CDR3 nucleotide sequence: TGTGCCAGCTCGGGACAACCGGATTCGGAGACCCAGTACTTC. The chain is built from TRBV7-9 and TRBJ2-5; possibly TRBD1 for D (6 bases). Germline V gives CDR1 SEHNR, CDR2 FQNEAQ (reference sequence). Between the trimmed V and J ends, which lost 8 bases and 5 bases, there was a span of 18 bases. This CDR3 spans 14 amino acids.

The chain is built from TRBV4-2 and TRBJ2-7, with unresolved D. Trimming took 0 bases from V and 2 from J, leaving 11 bases between them. The germline V gene has CDR1 LGHNA and CDR2 YNFKEQ. CDR3 length equals 15 residues. The CDR3 sequence is CASSQDSSSTYEQYF. The CDR3 nucleotides are TGTGCCAGCAGCCAAGATTCGAGTTCTACCTACGAGCAGTACTTC.

The genes are TRBV2 and TRBJ2-2; TRBD1 matches at 7 bases. From germline, CDR1 is SNHLY and CDR2 FYNNEI. J lost 4 bases, V lost 6 bases, and 8 bases had no gene match. The CDR3 has 15 residues. The CDR3 region is CASRPDRVATGELFF. Here the CDR3 DNA reads TGTGCCAGCAGGCCAGACAGGGTGGCCACCGGGGAGCTGTTTTTT. Supplemented by reference TRBV2 and TRBJ2-2, the full variable domain reads EPEVTQTPSHQVTQMGQEVILRCVPISNHLYFYWYRQILGQKVEFLVSFYNNEISEKSEIFDDQFSVERPDGSNFTLKIRSTKLEDSAMYFCASRPDRVATGELFFGEGSRLTVL.

The CDR3 here is CASSSPTGTDEQYF. CDR3 bases: TGTGCCAGCAGTTCCCCGACAGGGACTGACGAGCAGTACTTC. The chain is built from TRBV27 and TRBJ2-7; possible D gene TRBD1, 7 bases. The V end was cut by 4 bases, the J end by 5 bases, with 15 bases between. Germline V lookup: CDR1 MNHEY, CDR2 SMNVEV (reference sequence). The CDR3 is 14 amino acids.

The chain uses TRBV5-4 and TRBJ2-1; 10 bases are shared with TRBD1. From germline, CDR1 is SGHNT and CDR2 YYREEE (reference sequence). V lost 0 bases, J lost 2 bases, and 5 bases stayed unmatched. The CDR3 runs 17 residues. In DNA, the CDR3 is TGTGCCAGCAGCTTGGGCCTGGGGACAGGGGCCTACAATGAGCAGTTCTTC. Translation: CASSLGLGTGAYNEQFF.

The chain combines TRBV10-3 with TRBJ2-7; TRBD2 aligns across 7 bases. The CDR3 consists of 13 residues. The germline gives CDR1 ENHRY, CDR2 SYGVKD. The J segment lost 4 bases and the V segment lost 5 bases, leaving 5 bases of the junction unmatched. CDR3 amino acids: CAISNRGVYEQYF. In DNA, the CDR3 is TGTGCCATCAGTAACCGGGGGGTTTACGAGCAGTACTTC.

The CDR3, as DNA: TGTGCCAGCACCTCAAACAGGGGCACTGAAGCTTTCTTT. As protein: CASTSNRGTEAFF. V is TRBV6-1 and J is TRBJ1-1; 7 bases are a match to TRBD1. Losses at the gene ends were 7 bases for V and 4 bases for J; bases not matched to a gene: 6. Germline V CDR1 and CDR2: MNHNS, SASEGT. CDR3 length equals 13 residues.

This chain joins TRBV19 and TRBJ2-1; TRBD2 aligns across 7 bases. Germline CDR1 LNHDA, CDR2 SQIVND (reference sequence). The trim removed 4 bases at V and 0 bases at J, leaving 6 bases unmatched. The CDR3 consists of 16 residues. The CDR3 DNA is TGTGCCAGTAGTAAGTCTAGCGGAAGCTCCTACAATGAGCAGTTCTTC. Protein product: CASSKSSGSSYNEQFF. Full variable domain (rest looked up from reference TRBV19 and TRBJ2-1): DGGITQSPKYLFRKEGQNVTLSCEQNLNHDAMYWYRQDPGQGLRLIYYSQIVNDFQKGDIAEGYSVSREKKESFPLTVTSAQKNPTAFYLCASSKSSGSSYNEQFFGPGTRLTVL.

In its sample, this clone was seen once. The chain uses TRBV4-1 and TRBJ2-1; TRBD2 aligns across 10 bases. This CDR3 has 18 residues. V gave up 0 bases and J gave up 6 bases; unmatched junction bases: 11. Germline V gene data show CDR1 as MGHRA and CDR2 as YSYEKL. The CDR3, as DNA: TGCGCCAGCAGCCAAGATCTCCCGGAAAGCGGGAGGGTCAATGAGCAGTTCTTC. Translated, it gives CASSQDLPESGRVNEQFF.

This sequence joins TRBV18 and TRBJ1-5, with TRBD1 as a possible D gene (5 bases). This CDR3 region has 14 residues. Germline loops: CDR1 KGHSH, CDR2 LQKENI. Trimming took 5 bases from V and 6 from J, leaving 14 bases between them. The CDR3 DNA follows: TGTGCCAGCTCAAGGCAGGGTGGCGGTCAGCCCCAGCATTTT. Protein sequence: CASSRQGGGQPQHF.

V gene TRBV10-3 combines with J gene TRBJ1-5; 9 positions match TRBD1. CDR1 is ENHRY, CDR2 SYGVKD, per germline. The CDR3 spans 14 residues. V trimming: 6 bases; J trimming: 7 bases; junction bases outside the gene matches: 7. The DNA for the CDR3 is TGTGCCATCAGCCGGGACAGGGATGCCCAGCCCCAGCATTTT. Translated: CAISRDRDAQPQHF.

This chain uses TRBV6-5 with TRBJ2-1; 8 bases line up with TRBD2. CDR1 is MNHEY, CDR2 SVGAGI, per germline. The CDR3 sequence is 15 residues long. Trimming cost V 8 bases and J 4 bases; bases outside gene matches: 10. CDR3 coding DNA: TGTGCCAGCCGCCTCACTAGCGGAGCTTACAATGAGCAGTTCTTC. Translation gives CASRLTSGAYNEQFF.

The CDR3 DNA reads as TGTGCCAGCAGCTTATCACAGGGATCTGAAAAACTGTTTTTT. Encoded protein: CASSLSQGSEKLFF. The chain joins TRBV11-2 to TRBJ1-4; a possible D gene is TRBD1 (6 bases). Per germline, CDR1 SGHAT and CDR2 FQNNGV. Trimming removed 2 bases at V and 7 bases at J, with 11 bases between. There are 14 residues in the CDR3.

CDR3 nucleotides: TGCAGCACGGGACGGGGAGCCTACAATGAGCAGTTCTTC. Translated: CSTGRGAYNEQFF. The genes are TRBV29-1 and TRBJ2-1, with D possibly being TRBD1 or TRBD2 (5 bases each). The CDR3 sequence is 13 residues long. CDR1 and CDR2 (germline): SQVTM, ANQGSEA. Deletions cut 8 bases from V and 2 bases from J, with 13 bases between.

The gene calls are TRBV7-3 and TRBJ2-7, with D unresolved. Germline V gene data show CDR1 as SGHTA and CDR2 as FQGTGA. V was cut by 5 bases and J by 6 bases, with 17 bases left in between. The CDR3 runs to 14 residues. The CDR3 loop is CASSPHRALPEQYF. The CDR3 coding sequence is TGTGCCAGCAGCCCACACCGGGCTTTACCCGAGCAGTACTTC.

The chain employs TRBV18 and TRBJ2-5; D gene uncertain. Germline values: CDR1 KGHSH, CDR2 LQKENI. Between the trimmed V and J ends, which lost 2 bases and 0 bases, there was a span of 13 bases. This CDR3 has 16 amino acids. In nucleotides, the CDR3 is TGTGCCAGCTCACCATCGGAAGCTCCCTACCAAGAGACCCAGTACTTC. It translates to CASSPSEAPYQETQYF.

The genes are TRBV5-4 and TRBJ1-3; possibly TRBD1 for D (5 bases). Trimming removed 3 bases at V and 8 bases at J, with 12 bases between. The CDR3 sequence is 13 residues long. Germline V gene data show CDR1 as SGHNT and CDR2 as YYREEE (reference sequence). In DNA form, the CDR3 reads TGTGCCAGCAGCTGGGGACTGACTGACACCATATATTTT. Protein: CASSWGLTDTIYF.

The chain joins TRBV4-2 to TRBJ1-2; TRBD1 aligns across 8 bases. CDR1 is LGHNA, CDR2 YNFKEQ, per germline. The CDR3 has 11 residues. V trimming: 10 bases; J trimming: 6 bases; junction bases outside the gene matches: 4. CDR3 sequence: CATGGANGYTF. The CDR3 nucleotides are TGTGCCACAGGGGGCGCGAATGGCTACACCTTC.

V gene TRBV2 combines with J gene TRBJ2-1; D possibly corresponds to TRBD2 (6 bases). From germline, CDR1 is SNHLY and CDR2 FYNNEI. The germline V and J ends were trimmed by 2 bases and 3 bases, with 11 bases remaining between them. The CDR3 is 15 amino acids. CDR3 sequence (DNA): TGTGCCAGCAGTGAAAGGGACTCATACTACAATGAGCAGTTCTTC. The encoded protein is CASSERDSYYNEQFF.

The chain recombines TRBV4-1 with TRBJ2-5, with D possibly being TRBD1 or TRBD2 (5 bases each). Looked up from germline, CDR1 is MGHRA and CDR2 is YSYEKL. V shed 4 bases and J shed 5 bases, with 14 bases lying between them. The CDR3 covers 14 residues. CDR3 residues: CASSLAGAGETQYF. The CDR3 coding sequence is TGCGCCAGCAGCCTAGCCGGGGCCGGGGAGACCCAGTACTTC.

The genes are TRBV27 and TRBJ1-1, with 9 bases matching TRBD1. J lost 7 bases, V lost 3 bases, and 6 bases had no gene match. Germline V CDR1 and CDR2: MNHEY, SMNVEV (reference sequence). The CDR3 is made up of 14 amino acids. The CDR3 sequence: CASSLKRDRDEAFF. The CDR3, as DNA: TGTGCCAGCAGTTTGAAACGGGACAGGGATGAAGCTTTCTTT.